This TCR beta chain emerged from a study of blood T cell repertoires in COVID-19. Overall study context: Some COVID-19 samples were acute and others convalescent; all came from the United States, Italy and Spain. T cells, B-cell-depleted T cells, or PBMCs provided the cDNA or gDNA that served as material.

With 8 bases removed from V and 3 bases from J, the gap between germline ends came to 19 bases. The CDR3 spans 15 residues. CDR1 is MNHEY and CDR2 is SMNVEV in the germline V gene (reference sequence). As originally analysed: The assay estimated nucleated cells by amplifying reference gene primers. The data were produced by immunoSEQ multiplex PCR, yet TCRdb's version contains in-frame clones alone and is incomplete. The DNA was the basis for D and trimming; V, J and clone size are from that table. The repertoire holds hundreds of thousands of clones, with around nine tenths as singletons. The clonotype was recovered from a woman in her 30s with COVID-19, enrolled during active disease. The sample consisted of peripheral blood. The rearrangement links TRBV27 to TRBJ1-1; D uncertain. Here the CDR3 reads CASLTRTEGDTEAFF. The CDR3 coding sequence is TGTGCCAGCTTAACACGGACGGAGGGAGACACTGAAGCTTTCTTT.